This is a list of T cell receptor beta chains from one sample in a study of regulatory T cells. Assay: immunoSEQ multiplex PCR; the TCRdb copy retains only in-frame clones and omits some. The data show under 45,000 clones, about 89% seen once. The sequenced sample consisted of conventional CD4+ T cells sorted from blood. These TCRs come from a person aged 18 to 30 with CD3G deficiency. The CDR3 runs from the conserved cysteine through the conserved F or W. A D gene is named only where the DNA matches it firmly. Part of the rows lack a size; the others show once, few, many or a class for expanded clones.

cdr3_length j_call d_call clone_size v_call cdr3_nt cdr3_aa
14 TRBJ1-2 - - TRBV6-6 TGTGCCAGCAGTAAGACGAATCGACAGTCCGGCTACACCTTC CASSKTNRQSGYTF
13 TRBJ1-5 - - TRBV10-3 TGTGCCAGCACGGGGGTCTGGGGTCAGCCCCAGCATTTT CASTGVWGQPQHF
13 TRBJ2-3 - - TRBV18 TGTGCCAGCTCTCCCTACCCGGGGGATACGCAGTATTTT CASSPYPGDTQYF
12 TRBJ2-2 - - TRBV19 TGTGCCAGTAGTCGGGGACCCGGGGAGCTGTTTTTT CASSRGPGELFF
14 TRBJ2-1 TRBD2 - TRBV11-3 TGTGCCAGCAGCTTAGGGGGTGGGAGGGGTGAGCAGTTCTTC CASSLGGGRGEQFF
13 TRBJ2-7 TRBD2 once TRBV7-2 TGTGCCAGCAGCCCTAGCGGAGGCTACGAGCAGTACTTC CASSPSGGYEQYF
15 TRBJ1-2 - - TRBV28 TGTGCCAGCAGTTCTCCCCGGGCGGGGTCCTATGGCTACACCTTC CASSSPRAGSYGYTF
13 TRBJ2-7 - - TRBV28 TGTGCCAGCAGTACCGGGCCCCTAAACGAGCAGTACTTC CASSTGPLNEQYF
12 TRBJ1-1 - - TRBV28 TGTGCCAGCAGTCACGGTGACACTGAAGCTTTCTTT CASSHGDTEAFF
13 TRBJ2-2 - once TRBV7-8 TGTGCCAGCAGCTTTCAGGGAACCGGGGAGCTGTTTTTT CASSFQGTGELFF
14 TRBJ1-1 TRBD1 - TRBV6-1 TGTGCCAGCAGTGACTCACAGGGGGGAGCTCGGGCTTTCTTT CASSDSQGGARAFF
14 TRBJ2-7 - - TRBV7-9 TGTGCCAGCAGCTTTGATAGCGGTAACTACGAGCAGTACTTC CASSFDSGNYEQYF
12 TRBJ1-1 - - TRBV28 TGTGCCAGCATGGCCAGGCACACTGAAGCTTTCTTT CASMARHTEAFF
16 TRBJ1-6 TRBD1 - TRBV7-8 TGTGCCAGCAGCCCCAACAGGGGGCGCGGGGTTTCACCCCTCCACTTT CASSPNRGRGVSPLHF
14 TRBJ2-6 - once TRBV7-9 TGTGCCAGCAGCTTAGGGGCTGGGGCCAACGTCCTGACTTTC CASSLGAGANVLTF
15 TRBJ2-1 - - TRBV11-2 TGTGCCAGCAGCTTAGCCGGGCTGCTTTACAATGAGCAGTTCTTC CASSLAGLLYNEQFF
18 TRBJ2-2 TRBD1 few TRBV19 TGTGCCAGTAGTGACCGAGACAGGGGGCGCGGGTGGAACGGGGAGCTGTTTTTT CASSDRDRGRGWNGELFF
13 TRBJ1-2 - - TRBV10-3 TGTGCCATCAGGGGGACAAACCGAGAGGGCTACACCTTC CAIRGTNREGYTF
13 TRBJ2-5 TRBD2 once TRBV11-2 TGTGCCAGCAGATCTAGCGGCCAAGAGACCCAGTACTTC CASRSSGQETQYF
13 TRBJ2-7 - - TRBV19 TGTGCCAGCTCGAAGCGGGCCTCCTACGAGCAGTACTTC CASSKRASYEQYF
12 TRBJ2-5 - once TRBV6-1 TGTGCCAGCAGGGGGTTCCAAGAGACCCAGTACTTC CASRGFQETQYF
15 TRBJ2-3 - - TRBV9 TGTGCCAGCAGCCGGACAGTTTCTAGCACAGATACGCAGTATTTT CASSRTVSSTDTQYF
11 TRBJ2-7 - - TRBV6-1 TGTGCCAGCAGCTCAAACTACGAGCAGTACTTC CASSSNYEQYF
12 TRBJ1-2 - few TRBV5-1 TGCGCCAGCAGCTTGGGAGGGGCGAGCTACACCTTC CASSLGGASYTF
17 TRBJ2-7 - - TRBV6-1 TGTGCCAGCAGTGAATGGGGGCGGGGAAGGGAGTCCTACGAGCAGTACTTC CASSEWGRGRESYEQYF
15 TRBJ2-1 TRBD2 - TRBV6-1 TGTGCCAGCAGCTACGGGACTAGCGGGGGTCGAAAGCAGTTCTTC CASSYGTSGGRKQFF
11 TRBJ2-1 - - TRBV20-1 TGCAGTGCTAGGGCCGGACTCGAGCAGTTCTTC CSARAGLEQFF
16 TRBJ2-7 TRBD2 - TRBV18 TGTGCCAGCTCACCAAGAAGGGGGACTAGTAAGTACGAGCAGTACTTC CASSPRRGTSKYEQYF
14 TRBJ2-2 - - TRBV28 TGTGCCAGCAGTCCCTATGGCCTTCGCCGGGAGCTGTTTTTT CASSPYGLRRELFF
14 TRBJ1-6 - - TRBV6-6 TGTGCCAGCAGTTACTCCGGGAGGGATTCACCCCTCCACTTT CASSYSGRDSPLHF
14 TRBJ2-2 - - TRBV7-2 TGTGCTACAAAGGCTAGCCCGAACACCGGGGAGCTGTTTTTT CATKASPNTGELFF
13 TRBJ2-7 - - TRBV28 TGTGCCAGCAGCCCCGGGGCCACCTACGAGCAGTACTTC CASSPGATYEQYF
12 TRBJ1-2 - - TRBV19 TGTGCCAGTAGAGGAGGGAACTATGGCTACACCTTC CASRGGNYGYTF
15 TRBJ2-1 TRBD1 - TRBV6-1 TGTGCCAGCAGTGACCCGGGACAGGGGGGCAATGAGCAGTTCTTC CASSDPGQGGNEQFF
18 TRBJ2-7 TRBD1 - TRBV4-1 TGCGCCAGCAGCCAAGGTTTAACGGGACAGGGAAAATTCTACGAGCAGTACTTC CASSQGLTGQGKFYEQYF
16 TRBJ2-3 TRBD2 - TRBV5-1 TGCGCCAGCAGCTTGGGTGGCGGGAGTGGTGGAGATACGCAGTATTTT CASSLGGGSGGDTQYF
14 TRBJ1-1 - - TRBV6-6 TGTGCCAGCAGCACCGGGCCGTCCCCAAAGGAAGCTTTCTTT CASSTGPSPKEAFF
15 TRBJ2-1 - - TRBV19 TGTGCCAGTAGTATGTGGGGGGCAGGCTACAATGAGCAGTTCTTC CASSMWGAGYNEQFF
13 TRBJ2-7 - - TRBV11-2 TGTGCCAGCAGCTTAACCAGAGACTACGAGCAGTACTTC CASSLTRDYEQYF
13 TRBJ2-3 - - TRBV5-1 TGCGCCAGCAGCTTGGGGAGCACAGATACGCAGTATTTT CASSLGSTDTQYF
15 TRBJ2-2 TRBD2 few TRBV19 TGTGCCAGTAGTATAGGGCAGGCGGGGGCCGGGGAGCTGTTTTTT CASSIGQAGAGELFF
16 TRBJ2-3 TRBD2 - TRBV7-2 TGTGCCAGCAGCGAAACCGGGACTAGAGGCGCAGATACGCAGTATTTT CASSETGTRGADTQYF
13 TRBJ2-5 - - TRBV7-8 TGTGCCTGCGGCCAGGGACGTTTGGAGACCCAGTACTTC CACGQGRLETQYF
15 TRBJ2-5 - - TRBV15 TGTGCCACCAGCAGAGAGCGGGGACTCCAAGAGACCCAGTACTTC CATSRERGLQETQYF
16 TRBJ2-7 TRBD1 - TRBV11-2 TGTGCCAGCAGCAAGGGGGGGACAGGGGCGTCCTACGAGCAGTACTTC CASSKGGTGASYEQYF
16 TRBJ1-2 TRBD1 - TRBV5-1 TGCGCCAGCAGCCTCGGGACAGGACGCCTCAACTATGGCTACACCTTC CASSLGTGRLNYGYTF
13 TRBJ1-2 - - TRBV28 TGTGCCAGCAGAGGCAGGGCCGGCTATGGCTACACCTTC CASRGRAGYGYTF
12 TRBJ2-1 - once TRBV5-1 TGCGCCAGCAGCCCCTCCCCTGGGGAGCAGTTCTTC CASSPSPGEQFF
14 TRBJ1-1 - - TRBV19 TGTGCCAGTCAAAACCGCGGGGGGGCCACTGAAGCTTTCTTT CASQNRGGATEAFF
14 TRBJ1-4 - - TRBV6-6 TGTGCCAGCAGCCCCCGGGACGGCAATGAAAAACTGTTTTTT CASSPRDGNEKLFF
15 TRBJ2-5 TRBD2 - TRBV7-9 TGTGCCAGCAGCAGGACTAGCCCCTCCAAAGGGGCCCAGTACTTC CASSRTSPSKGAQYF